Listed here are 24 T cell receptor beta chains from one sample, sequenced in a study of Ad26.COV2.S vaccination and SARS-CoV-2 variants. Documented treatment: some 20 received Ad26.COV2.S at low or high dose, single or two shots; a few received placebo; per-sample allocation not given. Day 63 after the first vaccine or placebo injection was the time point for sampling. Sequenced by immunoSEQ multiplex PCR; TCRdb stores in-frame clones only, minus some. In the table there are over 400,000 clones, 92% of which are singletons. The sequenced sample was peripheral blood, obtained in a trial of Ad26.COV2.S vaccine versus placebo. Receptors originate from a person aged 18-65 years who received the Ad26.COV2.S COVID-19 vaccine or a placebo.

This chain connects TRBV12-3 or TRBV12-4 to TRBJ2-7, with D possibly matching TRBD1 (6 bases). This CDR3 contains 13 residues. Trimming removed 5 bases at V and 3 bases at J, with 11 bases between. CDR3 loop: CASSGQDSYEQYF. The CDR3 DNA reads TGTGCCAGCAGTGGTCAGGACAGCTACGAGCAGTACTTC.

CDR3 residues: CASSRTPNTEAFF. The CDR3 DNA reads TGTGCCAGTAGTAGGACACCGAACACTGAAGCTTTCTTT. The chain joins TRBV19 to TRBJ1-1, with a tentative D call TRBD1 (5 bases). Deletions cut 4 bases from V and 1 base from J, with 7 bases between. CDR1 is LNHDA and CDR2 is SQIVND in the germline V gene (reference sequence). The CDR3 extends over 13 amino acids. Together with reference TRBV19 and TRBJ1-1, the CDR3 gives the full variable domain: DGGITQSPKYLFRKEGQNVTLSCEQNLNHDAMYWYRQDPGQGLRLIYYSQIVNDFQKGDIAEGYSVSREKKESFPLTVTSAQKNPTAFYLCASSRTPNTEAFFGQGTRLTVV.

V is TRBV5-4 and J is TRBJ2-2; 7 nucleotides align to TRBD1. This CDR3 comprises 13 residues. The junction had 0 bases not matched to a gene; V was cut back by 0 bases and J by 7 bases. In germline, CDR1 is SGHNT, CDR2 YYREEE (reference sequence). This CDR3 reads CASSLGTGGELFF. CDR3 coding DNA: TGTGCCAGCAGCTTGGGGACAGGCGGGGAGCTGTTTTTT.

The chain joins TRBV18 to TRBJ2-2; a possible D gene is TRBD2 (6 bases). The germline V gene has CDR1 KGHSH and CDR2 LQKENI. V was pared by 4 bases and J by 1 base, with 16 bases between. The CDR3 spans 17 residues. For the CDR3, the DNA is TGTGCCAGCTCACTCGGGACTCCCGGCGGGAACACCGGGGAGCTGTTTTTT. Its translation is CASSLGTPGGNTGELFF.

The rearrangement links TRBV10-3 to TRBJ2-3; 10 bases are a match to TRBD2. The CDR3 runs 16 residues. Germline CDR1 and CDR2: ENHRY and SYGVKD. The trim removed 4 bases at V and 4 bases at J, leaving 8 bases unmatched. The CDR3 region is CAISGSGTSVSDTQYF. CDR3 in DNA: TGTGCCATCAGTGGGTCCGGGACTAGCGTGTCAGATACGCAGTATTTT.

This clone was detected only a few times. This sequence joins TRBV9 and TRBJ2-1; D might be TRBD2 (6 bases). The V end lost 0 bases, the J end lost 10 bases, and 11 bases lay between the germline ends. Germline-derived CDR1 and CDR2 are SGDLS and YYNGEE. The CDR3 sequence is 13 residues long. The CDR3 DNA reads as TGTGCCAGCAGCGTAGCTTCCGCGGGGGAGCAGTTCTTC. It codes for CASSVASAGEQFF.

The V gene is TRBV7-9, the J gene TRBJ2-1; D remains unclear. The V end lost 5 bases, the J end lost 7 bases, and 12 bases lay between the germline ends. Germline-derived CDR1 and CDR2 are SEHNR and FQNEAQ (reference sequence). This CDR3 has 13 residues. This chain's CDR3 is CASSTAQLNEQFF. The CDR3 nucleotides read TGTGCCAGCAGCACCGCCCAGCTGAATGAGCAGTTCTTC.

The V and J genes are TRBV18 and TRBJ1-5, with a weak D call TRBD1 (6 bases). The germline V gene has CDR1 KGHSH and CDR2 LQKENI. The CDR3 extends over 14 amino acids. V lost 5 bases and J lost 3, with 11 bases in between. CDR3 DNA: TGTGCCAGCTCAACTAGGACAGACAATCAGCCCCAGCATTTT. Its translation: CASSTRTDNQPQHF.

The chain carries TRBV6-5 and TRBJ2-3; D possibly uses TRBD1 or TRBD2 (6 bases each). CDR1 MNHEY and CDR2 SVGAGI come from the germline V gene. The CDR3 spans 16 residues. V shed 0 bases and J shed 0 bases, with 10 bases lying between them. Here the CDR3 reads CASSYSGGTSTDTQYF. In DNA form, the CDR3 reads TGTGCCAGCAGTTACTCGGGCGGGACAAGCACAGATACGCAGTATTTT.

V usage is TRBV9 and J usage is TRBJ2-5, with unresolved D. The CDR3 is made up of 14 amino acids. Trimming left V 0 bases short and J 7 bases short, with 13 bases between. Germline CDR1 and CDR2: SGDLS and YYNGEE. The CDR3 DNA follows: TGTGCCAGCAGCGTAGCTGGCCCTAAGGGGACCCAGTACTTC. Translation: CASSVAGPKGTQYF. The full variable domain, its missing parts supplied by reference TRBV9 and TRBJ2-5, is DSGVTQTPKHLITATGQRVTLRCSPRSGDLSVYWYQQSLDQGLQFLIQYYNGEERAKGNILERFSAQQFPDLHSELNLSSLELGDSALYFCASSVAGPKGTQYFGPGTRLLVL.

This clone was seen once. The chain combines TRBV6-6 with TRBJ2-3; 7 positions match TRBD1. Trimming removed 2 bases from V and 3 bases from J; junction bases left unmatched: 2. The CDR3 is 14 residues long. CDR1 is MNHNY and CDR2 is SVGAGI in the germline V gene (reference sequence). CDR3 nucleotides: TGTGCCAGCAGTTACGGGACAGCAACAGATACGCAGTATTTT. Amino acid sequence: CASSYGTATDTQYF.

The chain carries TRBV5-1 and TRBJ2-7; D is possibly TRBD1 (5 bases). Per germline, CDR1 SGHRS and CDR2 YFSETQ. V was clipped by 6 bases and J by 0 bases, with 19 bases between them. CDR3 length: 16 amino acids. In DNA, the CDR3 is TGCGCCAGCACCGACGAATCCAGGGTTCACTCCTACGAGCAGTACTTC. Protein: CASTDESRVHSYEQYF.

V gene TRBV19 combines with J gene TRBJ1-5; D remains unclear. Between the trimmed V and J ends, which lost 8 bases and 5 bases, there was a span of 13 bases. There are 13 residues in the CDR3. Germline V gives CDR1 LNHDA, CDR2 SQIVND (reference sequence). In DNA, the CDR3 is TGTGCCAGTTCCGATCGACGAGATCAGCCCCAGCATTTT. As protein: CASSDRRDQPQHF. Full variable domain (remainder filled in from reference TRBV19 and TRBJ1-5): DGGITQSPKYLFRKEGQNVTLSCEQNLNHDAMYWYRQDPGQGLRLIYYSQIVNDFQKGDIAEGYSVSREKKESFPLTVTSAQKNPTAFYLCASSDRRDQPQHFGDGTRLSIL.

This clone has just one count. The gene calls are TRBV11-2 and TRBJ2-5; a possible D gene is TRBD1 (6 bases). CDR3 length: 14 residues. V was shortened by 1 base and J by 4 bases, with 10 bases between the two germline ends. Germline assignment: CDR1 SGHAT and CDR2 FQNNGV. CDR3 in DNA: TGTGCCAGCAGCTTAGGGACAGTGGCAGAGACCCAGTACTTC. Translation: CASSLGTVAETQYF. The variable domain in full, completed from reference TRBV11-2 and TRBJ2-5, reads EAGVAQSPRYKIIEKRQSVAFWCNPISGHATLYWYQQILGQGPKLLIQFQNNGVVDDSQLPKDRFSAERLKGVDSTLKIQPAKLEDSAVYLCASSLGTVAETQYFGPGTRLLVL.

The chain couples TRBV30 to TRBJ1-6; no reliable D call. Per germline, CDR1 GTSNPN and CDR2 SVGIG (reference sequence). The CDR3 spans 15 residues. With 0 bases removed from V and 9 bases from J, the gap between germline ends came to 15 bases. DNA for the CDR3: TGTGCCTGGAGTGTCTTTGGGCCGTTGGGTTCACCCCTCCACTTT. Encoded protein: CAWSVFGPLGSPLHF.

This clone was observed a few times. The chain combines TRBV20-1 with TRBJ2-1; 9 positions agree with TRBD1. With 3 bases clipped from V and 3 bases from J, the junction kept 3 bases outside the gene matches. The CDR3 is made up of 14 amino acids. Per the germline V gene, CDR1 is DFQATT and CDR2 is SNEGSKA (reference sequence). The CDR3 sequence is CSASSGQGYNEQFF. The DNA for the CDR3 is TGCAGTGCTAGTTCGGGACAGGGCTACAATGAGCAGTTCTTC.

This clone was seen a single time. CDR3 sequence reads: CASSYWDSETQYF. The CDR3 DNA reads as TGTGCCAGCAGTTACTGGGACAGCGAGACCCAGTACTTC. This sequence joins TRBV6-5 and TRBJ2-5; 7 nucleotides line up with TRBD1. CDR1 MNHEY and CDR2 SVGAGI come from the germline V gene. Unmatched junction bases numbered 1, after V lost 1 base and J lost 5 bases. CDR3 length: 13 residues.

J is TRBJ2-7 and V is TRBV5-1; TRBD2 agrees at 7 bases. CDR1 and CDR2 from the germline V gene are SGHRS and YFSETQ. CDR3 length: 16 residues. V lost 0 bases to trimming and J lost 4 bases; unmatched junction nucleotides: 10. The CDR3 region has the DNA TGCGCCAGCAGCTTGGCCAATGGACTAGAATTATACGAGCAGTACTTC. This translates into CASSLANGLELYEQYF.

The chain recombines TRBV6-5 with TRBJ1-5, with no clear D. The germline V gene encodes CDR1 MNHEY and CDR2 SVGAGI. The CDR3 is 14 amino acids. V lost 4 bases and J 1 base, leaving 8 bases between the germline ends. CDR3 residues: CASSSLSSNQPQHF. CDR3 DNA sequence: TGTGCCAGCAGTTCCCTCTCCAGCAATCAGCCCCAGCATTTT.

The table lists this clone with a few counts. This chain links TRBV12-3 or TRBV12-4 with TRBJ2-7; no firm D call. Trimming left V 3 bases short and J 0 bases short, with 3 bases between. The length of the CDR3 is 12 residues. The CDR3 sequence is CASSFASYEQYF. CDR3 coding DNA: TGTGCCAGCAGTTTTGCCTCCTACGAGCAGTACTTC.

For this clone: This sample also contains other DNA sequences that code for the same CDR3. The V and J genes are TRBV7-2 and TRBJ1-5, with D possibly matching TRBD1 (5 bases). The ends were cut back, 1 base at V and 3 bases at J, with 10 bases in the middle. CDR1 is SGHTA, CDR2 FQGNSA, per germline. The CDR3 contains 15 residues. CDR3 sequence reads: CASSLGSGTNQPQHF. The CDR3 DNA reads TGTGCCAGCAGCTTAGGATCGGGGACCAATCAGCCCCAGCATTTT.

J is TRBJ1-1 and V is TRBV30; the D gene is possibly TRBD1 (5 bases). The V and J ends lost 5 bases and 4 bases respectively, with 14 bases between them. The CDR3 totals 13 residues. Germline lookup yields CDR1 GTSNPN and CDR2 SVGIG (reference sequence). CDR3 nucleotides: TGTGCCTGGGGGGCGGCTTGGGGCACTGAAGCTTTCTTT. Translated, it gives CAWGAAWGTEAFF.

The CDR3 here is CASSFSGYEQYF. In nucleotides, the CDR3 is TGTGCCAGCAGTTTTTCAGGATACGAGCAGTACTTC. V and J are TRBV28 and TRBJ2-7; D unclear. CDR1 is MDHEN, CDR2 SYDVKM, per germline. The germline V and J ends were trimmed by 3 bases and 4 bases, with 7 bases remaining between them. This CDR3 contains 12 residues.

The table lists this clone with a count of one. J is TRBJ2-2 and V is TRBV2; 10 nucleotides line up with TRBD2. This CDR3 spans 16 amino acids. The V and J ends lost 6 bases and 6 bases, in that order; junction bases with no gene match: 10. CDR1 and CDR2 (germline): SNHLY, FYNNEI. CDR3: CASRGGKRGGPGELFF. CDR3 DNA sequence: TGTGCCAGCAGAGGAGGGAAGCGGGGGGGCCCCGGGGAGCTGTTTTTT.